A selection of T cell receptor beta chains follows, all from one sample in a study of T cell repertoires in cytomegalovirus infection. Using its own MiXCR run on the reads, TCRdb lists one record per CDR3 protein. The table has tens of thousands of distinct CDR3 sequences, over 3.5% seen once. Sequenced sample: PBMCs. The origin of the receptors is a human donor in good health (CMV status not recorded). Some clones in this sample may be carry-over from other donors' samples. The CDR3 runs from the conserved cysteine through the conserved F or W. Each record gives: D gene, V gene, J gene, clone size, CDR3 protein, CDR3 DNA. D genes are given only for firm matches. Sizes are listed as once, few, many or a size class.

D gene: -
V gene: TRBV19
J gene: TRBJ1-1
clone size: many
CDR3 protein: CASTQRTNTEAFF
CDR3 DNA: TGTGCCAGTACCCAGCGGACAAACACTGAAGCTTTCTTT

D gene: -
V gene: TRBV28
J gene: TRBJ1-5
clone size: many
CDR3 protein: CASTLLTSRPHQPQHF
CDR3 DNA: TGTGCCAGCACCTTACTAACCTCGAGACCCCATCAGCCCCAGCATTTT

D gene: -
V gene: TRBV11-2
J gene: TRBJ1-1
clone size: many
CDR3 protein: CASSFSGAGGEAFF
CDR3 DNA: TGTGCCAGCAGCTTCAGCGGGGCAGGCGGAGAAGCTTTCTTT

D gene: -
V gene: TRBV7-2
J gene: TRBJ2-5
clone size: many
CDR3 protein: CASSLGSGRGGETQYF
CDR3 DNA: TGTGCCAGCAGCTTAGGAAGCGGCAGGGGAGGGGAGACCCAGTACTTC

D gene: -
V gene: TRBV28
J gene: TRBJ2-7
clone size: many
CDR3 protein: CASSSPDLSGTYEQYF
CDR3 DNA: TGTGCCAGCAGTTCCCCGGACTTGAGCGGCACCTACGAGCAGTACTTC

D gene: -
V gene: TRBV20-1
J gene: TRBJ1-3
clone size: many
CDR3 protein: CSAPGGSGNTIYF
CDR3 DNA: TGCAGTGCACCGGGGGGGTCTGGAAACACCATATATTTT

D gene: -
V gene: TRBV6-2/TRBV6-3
J gene: TRBJ2-7
clone size: many
CDR3 protein: CASSSPRQGPYEQYF
CDR3 DNA: TGTGCCAGCAGCTCCCCGAGGCAGGGGCCCTACGAGCAGTACTTC

D gene: -
V gene: TRBV7-2
J gene: TRBJ1-3
clone size: many
CDR3 protein: CASSKGGAGNTIYF
CDR3 DNA: TGTGCCAGCAGCAAAGGGGGGGCTGGAAACACCATATATTTT

D gene: -
V gene: TRBV24-1
J gene: TRBJ2-3
clone size: few
CDR3 protein: CATSDRWASGDTQYF
CDR3 DNA: TGTGCCACCAGTGATCGGTGGGCCTCAGGAGATACGCAGTATTTT

D gene: TRBD2
V gene: TRBV7-2
J gene: TRBJ2-1
clone size: many
CDR3 protein: CASSLVGGLSNEQFF
CDR3 DNA: TGTGCCAGCAGCTTAGTGGGGGGGTTGAGTAATGAGCAGTTCTTC

D gene: TRBD2
V gene: TRBV7-2
J gene: TRBJ2-7
clone size: many
CDR3 protein: CASSLGGTSYGEQYF
CDR3 DNA: TGTGCCAGCAGCTTAGGTGGGACTAGTTATGGCGAGCAGTACTTC

D gene: -
V gene: TRBV20-1
J gene: TRBJ2-5
clone size: many
CDR3 protein: CSARDGTDVGETQYF
CDR3 DNA: TGCAGTGCTAGAGACGGGACGGATGTTGGGGAGACCCAGTACTTC

D gene: -
V gene: TRBV11-3
J gene: TRBJ1-1
clone size: many
CDR3 protein: CASSLEPGPSFEAFF
CDR3 DNA: TGTGCCAGCAGCTTAGAGCCGGGACCGTCGTTCGAAGCTTTCTTT

D gene: -
V gene: TRBV3-1
J gene: TRBJ2-7
clone size: many
CDR3 protein: CASSQGLRNGEQYF
CDR3 DNA: TGTGCCAGCAGCCAGGGACTTCGGAATGGCGAGCAGTACTTC